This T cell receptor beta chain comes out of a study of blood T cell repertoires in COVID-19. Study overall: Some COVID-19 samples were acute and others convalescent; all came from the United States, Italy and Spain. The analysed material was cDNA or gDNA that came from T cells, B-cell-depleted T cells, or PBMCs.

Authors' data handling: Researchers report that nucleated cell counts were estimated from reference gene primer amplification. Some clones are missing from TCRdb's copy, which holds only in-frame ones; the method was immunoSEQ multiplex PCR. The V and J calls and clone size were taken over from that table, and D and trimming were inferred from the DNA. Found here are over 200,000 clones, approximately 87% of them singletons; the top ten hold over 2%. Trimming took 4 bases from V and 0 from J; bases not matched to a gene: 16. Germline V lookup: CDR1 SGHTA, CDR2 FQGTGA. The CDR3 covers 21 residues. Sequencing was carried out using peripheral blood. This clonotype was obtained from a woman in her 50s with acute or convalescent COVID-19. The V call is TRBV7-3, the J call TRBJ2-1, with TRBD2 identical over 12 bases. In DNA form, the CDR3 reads TGTGCCAGCAGCTCCCCGACGTCGGGACTAGCGGGTACCGCCTCCTACAATGAGCAGTTCTTC. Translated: CASSSPTSGLAGTASYNEQFF.